The 14 T cell receptor beta chains in this list originate from one sample, sequenced in a study of cytomegalovirus exposure and HLA in healthy donors. Vbeta (60) and Jbeta (13) primers were used in the PCR. TCRdb keeps only in-frame clones here, not all; method: immunoSEQ multiplex PCR. In total, the table holds roughly 75,000 clones. Specimen: PBMCs. The receptor source for this set is a boy between 10 and 17 years old in good health and CMV-seronegative.

The chain is built from TRBV7-9 and TRBJ1-1, with 7 bases matching TRBD1. Trimming cost V 4 bases and J 0 bases; bases outside gene matches: 5. This CDR3 region has 15 residues. Germline CDR1 and CDR2: SEHNR and FQNEAQ (reference sequence). The CDR3 DNA is TGTGCCAGCAGCTCAAGACAGGGAATGAACACTGAAGCTTTCTTT. Translation gives CASSSRQGMNTEAFF.

The J gene is TRBJ1-2, the V gene TRBV10-3, with TRBD1 matching 10 bases. This CDR3 has 13 amino acids. Germline V lookup: CDR1 ENHRY, CDR2 SYGVKD. The ends lost 3 bases at V and 8 bases at J; junction bases unmatched: 3. CDR3 sequence reads: CAISDDRGQGYTF. For the CDR3, the DNA is TGTGCCATCAGTGACGACAGGGGGCAGGGCTACACCTTC.

The rearrangement uses TRBV11-1 and TRBJ2-1; 9 bases align to TRBD2. Germline V CDR1 and CDR2: SGHAT, FQDESV (reference sequence). With 3 bases clipped from V and 9 bases from J, the junction kept 3 bases outside the gene matches. This CDR3 is built from 13 residues. CDR3 DNA: TGTGCCAGCAGCTTTAGCGGGAGCCCTGAGCAGTTCTTC. Translated: CASSFSGSPEQFF.

The chain joins TRBV7-9 to TRBJ1-2; D gene unclear. V gave up 8 bases and J gave up 2 bases, with 18 bases separating them. The CDR3 covers 15 residues. CDR1 and CDR2 (germline): SEHNR, FQNEAQ (reference sequence). Here the CDR3 reads CASLEGERLNYGYTF. The CDR3 DNA is TGTGCCAGCTTAGAGGGAGAAAGGCTCAACTATGGCTACACCTTC.

V and J are TRBV2 and TRBJ1-6, with 9 bases lining up with TRBD1. The length of the CDR3 is 13 residues. CDR1 and CDR2 from the germline V gene are SNHLY and FYNNEI. Losses at the gene ends were 6 bases for V and 7 bases for J; bases not matched to a gene: 1. Written as DNA, the CDR3 is TGTGCCAGCAGCGGACAGGGGAATTCACCCCTCCACTTT. It is translated as CASSGQGNSPLHF.

This chain links TRBV4-1 with TRBJ1-1; possible D gene TRBD1, 5 bases. Trimming left V 4 bases short and J 0 bases short, with 21 bases between. CDR3 length equals 18 residues. Germline V gives CDR1 MGHRA, CDR2 YSYEKL. The CDR3 DNA reads as TGCGCCAGCAGCCCCATCACGGACATCTTTTACATGAACACTGAAGCTTTCTTT. Translated: CASSPITDIFYMNTEAFF.

The chain combines TRBV19 with TRBJ2-2; D might be TRBD1 (5 bases). V was shortened by 5 bases and J by 1 base, with 11 bases between the two germline ends. This CDR3 is 15 amino acids long. Germline CDR1 reads LNHDA; CDR2 reads SQIVND (reference sequence). The CDR3 region is CASSPDRKNTGELFF. In DNA, the CDR3 is TGTGCCAGTAGTCCCGACAGAAAGAACACCGGGGAGCTGTTTTTT.

CDR3 sequence reads: CASSQVWAGPQHF. The CDR3 nucleotides read TGCGCCAGCAGCCAAGTTTGGGCGGGACCCCAGCATTTT. The chain employs TRBV4-1 and TRBJ1-5; D remains ambiguous. With 1 base removed from V and 10 bases from J, the gap between germline ends came to 11 bases. Germline V lookup: CDR1 MGHRA, CDR2 YSYEKL. CDR3 length: 13 amino acids.

V gene TRBV9 combines with J gene TRBJ1-1; D gene uncertain. Germline V CDR1 and CDR2: SGDLS, YYNGEE. This CDR3 is 14 amino acids long. V lost 4 bases and J 7 bases, leaving 17 bases between the germline ends. DNA for the CDR3: TGTGCCAGCAGCCCCGCGGATATTGTGGGTGAAGCTTTCTTT. The encoded protein is CASSPADIVGEAFF.

The chain links TRBV4-1 to TRBJ1-3, with TRBD1 matching over 7 bases. Germline V CDR1 and CDR2: MGHRA, YSYEKL. J lost 5 bases, V lost 8 bases, and 9 bases had no gene match. The CDR3 loop spans 14 amino acids. The CDR3 is CASAGTEVRNTIYF. The CDR3 DNA sequence: TGCGCCAGCGCCGGGACAGAGGTCAGAAACACCATATATTTT.

The rearrangement links TRBV7-9 to TRBJ1-3, with D uncertain. The CDR3 consists of 16 residues. V was shortened by 5 bases and J by 1 base, with 15 bases between the two germline ends. Germline-derived CDR1 and CDR2 are SEHNR and FQNEAQ (reference sequence). This chain's CDR3 is CASSRGPPASGNTIYF. For the CDR3, the DNA is TGTGCCAGCAGCCGAGGGCCGCCGGCGTCTGGAAACACCATATATTTT. The full variable domain, its missing parts supplied by reference TRBV7-9 and TRBJ1-3, is DTGVSQNPRHKITKRGQNVTFRCDPISEHNRLYWYRQTLGQGPEFLTYFQNEAQLEKSRLLSDRFSAERPKGSFSTLEIQRTEQGDSAMYLCASSRGPPASGNTIYFGEGSWLTVV.

The chain recombines TRBV5-1 with TRBJ1-1, with 11 bases identical to TRBD1. The CDR3 has 20 residues. V trimming: 3 bases; J trimming: 5 bases; junction bases outside the gene matches: 21. Germline lookup yields CDR1 SGHRS and CDR2 YFSETQ. CDR3 sequence reads: CASSSPGTGGRLNKGTEAFF. CDR3 bases: TGCGCCAGCAGCTCCCCCGGGACAGGGGGTAGACTGAACAAGGGGACTGAAGCTTTCTTT.

Points on this clone: One end of the junction is discordant with germline, which a read error may explain. The chain employs TRBV5-1 and TRBJ2-1; 7 bases line up with TRBD2. CDR3 length: 15 amino acids. Germline V lookup: CDR1 SGHRS, CDR2 YFSETQ. CDR3 sequence (DNA): TGCGCCAGCAGCTCCGGACTAGACTCCGACAATGAGCAGTTCTTC. This gives the protein CASSSGLDSDNEQFF.

CDR3 amino acids: CASSQLAGEGEQYF. CDR3 bases: TGTGCCAGCAGTCAACTAGCGGGAGAGGGCGAGCAGTACTTC. V usage is TRBV6-6 and J usage is TRBJ2-7, with TRBD2 matching over 11 bases. The ends lost 5 bases at V and 6 bases at J; junction bases unmatched: 6. The CDR3 length is 14 residues. Germline lookup yields CDR1 MNHNY and CDR2 SVGAGI (reference sequence).